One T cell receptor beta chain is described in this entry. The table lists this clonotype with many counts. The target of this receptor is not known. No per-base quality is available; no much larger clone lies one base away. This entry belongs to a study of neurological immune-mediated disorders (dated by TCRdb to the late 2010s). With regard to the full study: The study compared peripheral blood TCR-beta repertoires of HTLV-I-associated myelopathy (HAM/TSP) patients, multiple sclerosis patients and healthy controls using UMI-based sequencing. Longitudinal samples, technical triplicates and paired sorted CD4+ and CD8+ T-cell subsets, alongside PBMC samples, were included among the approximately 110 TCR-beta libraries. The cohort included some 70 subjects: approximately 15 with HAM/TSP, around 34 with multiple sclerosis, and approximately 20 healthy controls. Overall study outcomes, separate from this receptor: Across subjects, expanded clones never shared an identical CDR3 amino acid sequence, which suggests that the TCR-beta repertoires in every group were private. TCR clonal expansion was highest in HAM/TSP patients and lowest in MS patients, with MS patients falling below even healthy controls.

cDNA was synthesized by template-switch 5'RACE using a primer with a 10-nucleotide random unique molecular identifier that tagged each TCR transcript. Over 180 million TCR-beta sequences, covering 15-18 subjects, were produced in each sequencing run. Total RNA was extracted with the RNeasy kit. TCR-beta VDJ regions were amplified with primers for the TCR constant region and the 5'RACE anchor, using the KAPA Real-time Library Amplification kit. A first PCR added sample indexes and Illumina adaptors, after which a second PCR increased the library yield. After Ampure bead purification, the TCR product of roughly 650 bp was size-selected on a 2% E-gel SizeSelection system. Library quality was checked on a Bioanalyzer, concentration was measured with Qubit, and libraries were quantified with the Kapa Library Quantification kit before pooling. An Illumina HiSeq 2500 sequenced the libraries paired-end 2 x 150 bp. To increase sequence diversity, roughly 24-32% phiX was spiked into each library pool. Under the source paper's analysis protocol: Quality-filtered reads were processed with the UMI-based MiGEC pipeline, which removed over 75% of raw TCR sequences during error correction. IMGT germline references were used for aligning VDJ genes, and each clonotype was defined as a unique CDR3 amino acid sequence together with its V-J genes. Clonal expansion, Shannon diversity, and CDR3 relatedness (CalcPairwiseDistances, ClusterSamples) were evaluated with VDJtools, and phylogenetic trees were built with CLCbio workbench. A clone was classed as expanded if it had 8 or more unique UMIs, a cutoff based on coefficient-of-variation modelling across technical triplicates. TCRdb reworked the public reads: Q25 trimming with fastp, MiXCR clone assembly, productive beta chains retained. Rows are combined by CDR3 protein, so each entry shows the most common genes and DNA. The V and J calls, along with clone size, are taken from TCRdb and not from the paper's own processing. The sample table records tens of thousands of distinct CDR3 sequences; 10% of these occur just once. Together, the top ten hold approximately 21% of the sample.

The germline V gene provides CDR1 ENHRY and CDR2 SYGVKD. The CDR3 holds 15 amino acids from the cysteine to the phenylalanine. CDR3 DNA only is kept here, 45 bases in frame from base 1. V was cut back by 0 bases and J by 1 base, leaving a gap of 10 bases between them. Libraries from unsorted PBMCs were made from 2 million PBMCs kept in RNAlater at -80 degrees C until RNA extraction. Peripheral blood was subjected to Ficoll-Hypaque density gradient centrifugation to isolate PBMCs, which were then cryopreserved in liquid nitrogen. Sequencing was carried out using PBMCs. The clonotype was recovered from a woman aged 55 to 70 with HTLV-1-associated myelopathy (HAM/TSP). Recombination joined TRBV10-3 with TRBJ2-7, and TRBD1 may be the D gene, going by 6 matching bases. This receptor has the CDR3 CAISESRTASYEQYF. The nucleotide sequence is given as TGTGCCATCAGTGAGTCGCGGACAGCATCCTACGAGCAGTACTTC.